The rows below give T cell receptor beta chains drawn from one sample of a study of blood T cell repertoires in COVID-19. Assay: immunoSEQ multiplex PCR; the TCRdb copy retains only in-frame clones and omits some. The sample lists around 390,000 clones, around nine tenths occurring once. Sequencing was carried out using PBMCs or T cells enriched from blood (not recorded which). The receptors were sampled from a woman aged 45 to 65 who had recovered from COVID-19. Each CDR3 is given with its conserved first and last residue. A D gene is named only where the DNA matches it firmly. A clone size is listed for some rows: how often the clone was seen (once, few, many), or a class if it is expanded.

d_call,j_call,v_call,clone_size,cdr3_nt,cdr3_aa
TRBD2,TRBJ2-1,TRBV27,.,TGTGCCAGCAGTTTCAGCGGGGGGCCCTCCTACAATGAGCAGTTCTTC,CASSFSGGPSYNEQFF
TRBD1,TRBJ1-1,TRBV7-9,.,TGTGCCAGCAGCTTAGCGAACAGGGGGCCGGAGGGGACTGAAGCTTTCTTT,CASSLANRGPEGTEAFF
TRBD2,TRBJ2-5,TRBV7-6,.,TGTGCCAGCAGCTTAGGACTAGCGACGTACCAAGAGACCCAGTACTTC,CASSLGLATYQETQYF
.,TRBJ1-5,TRBV5-5,.,TGTGCCAGCAGCTTGGGCGGAGGGAGTCAGCCCCAGCATTTT,CASSLGGGSQPQHF
.,TRBJ2-3,TRBV2,.,TGTGCCAGCAGGGCCCGGCGGGACAGCACAGATACGCAGTATTTT,CASRARRDSTDTQYF
.,TRBJ1-1,TRBV7-2,.,TGTGCCAGCAGCCTCTCGGGAACCGCGCACACTGAAGCTTTCTTT,CASSLSGTAHTEAFF
TRBD1,TRBJ1-2,TRBV19,.,TGTGCCAGTAGTCAGACAGGGTATGGCTACACCTTC,CASSQTGYGYTF
TRBD1,TRBJ1-5,TRBV10-3,once,TGTGCCATCAGTAGTGGGGACAGGACATATCAGCCCCAGCATTTT,CAISSGDRTYQPQHF
.,TRBJ1-1,TRBV7-9,once,TGTGCCAGCAGCCAGAGGGGGGGGAACACTGAAGCTTTCTTT,CASSQRGGNTEAFF
.,TRBJ2-7,TRBV28,.,TGTGCCAGCAGCCCGGGGGGCGTGAGGCAGTACTTC,CASSPGGVRQYF
TRBD1,TRBJ1-3,TRBV12-5,.,TGTGCTAGTGGTTTGGGAGTCTCGACAGGGTCCTTCGGAAACACCATATATTTT,CASGLGVSTGSFGNTIYF
TRBD2,TRBJ2-3,TRBV5-1,.,TGCGCCAGCAGCTTGTCAAGCGGGGGCAACACAGATACGCAGTATTTT,CASSLSSGGNTDTQYF
TRBD1,TRBJ1-2,TRBV7-8,.,TGTGCCAGCAGCTCAAACACCGGGACAGGGTCGGCCTTC,CASSSNTGTGSAF
TRBD2,TRBJ2-1,TRBV11-2,.,TGTGCCAGCAGCCGGAGTGGGGGGGGAGGTCAACCCTCCTACAATGAGCAGTTCTTC,CASSRSGGGGQPSYNEQFF
.,TRBJ2-7,TRBV2,.,TGTGCCAGCAGTTCCCCGGACACGGAATCCTACGAGCAGTACTTC,CASSSPDTESYEQYF
.,TRBJ2-5,TRBV27,few,TGTGCCAGCAGTCCACGTTCCCGCCGGGGGAATGAGGAGACCCAGTACTTC,CASSPRSRRGNEETQYF
.,TRBJ1-6,TRBV4-1,.,TGCGCCAGCAGCCAAGAATCAGGACATAGGAGCCTAGGTAATTCACCCCTCCACTTT,CASSQESGHRSLGNSPLHF
TRBD1,TRBJ1-1,TRBV2,.,TGTGCCAGCAGCTTGCAGGGGGGGAACACTGAAGCTTTCTTT,CASSLQGGNTEAFF
.,TRBJ1-4,TRBV4-3,.,TGCGCCAGCAGCCAAGCGGCCCATGCGGATGAAAAACTGTTTTTT,CASSQAAHADEKLFF
TRBD2,TRBJ2-2,TRBV4-1,.,TGCGCCAGCAGCCAAGGGCGGGGGGGCCCCGGGGAGCTGTTTTTT,CASSQGRGGPGELFF
TRBD1,TRBJ1-5,TRBV6-5,.,TGTGCCAGCAGAGGACAGGGCGAGGGGCAGCCCCAGCATTTT,CASRGQGEGQPQHF
.,TRBJ2-3,TRBV6-2/TRBV6-3,once,TGTGCCAGCAGTTACGGGGGGGCGATCCCAGATACGCAGTATTTT,CASSYGGAIPDTQYF
.,TRBJ2-2,TRBV5-1,.,TGCGCCAGCAGCTCGGGTCTCGCCACCGGGGAGCTGTTTTTT,CASSSGLATGELFF
.,TRBJ2-3,TRBV6-1,.,TGTGCCAGCAGTGAGGGCCCCGGGGCGGGGGATACGCAGTATTTT,CASSEGPGAGDTQYF
TRBD1,TRBJ2-5,TRBV7-9,.,TGTGCCAGCAGCTATGGGGACAGAATCCAAGAGACCCAGTACTTC,CASSYGDRIQETQYF
TRBD1,TRBJ1-4,TRBV6-2/TRBV6-3,.,TGTGCCAGCAGTTCTTCAGGGGGCGTGAGTGAAAAACTGTTTTTT,CASSSSGGVSEKLFF
.,TRBJ2-7,TRBV3-1/TRBV3-2,.,TGTGCCAGCAGCCAGGCTCCTAGCAACGAGCAGTACTTC,CASSQAPSNEQYF
.,TRBJ1-1,TRBV7-2,.,TGTGCCAGCAGCCCGGGGGACTCTACGGCGACTGAAGCTTTCTTT,CASSPGDSTATEAFF
TRBD1,TRBJ1-2,TRBV5-1,.,TGCGCCAGCAGCGCATTCGGGACAGGGGATGGCTACACCTTC,CASSAFGTGDGYTF
.,TRBJ2-1,TRBV25-1,.,TGTGCCAGCAGAAAGGACAGCTACAATGAGCAGTTCTTC,CASRKDSYNEQFF
TRBD1,TRBJ2-7,TRBV20-1,.,TGCAGTGCTAGTTTAGGGACAGGGATTTCCTACGAGCAGTACTTC,CSASLGTGISYEQYF
.,TRBJ1-2,TRBV12-3/TRBV12-4,.,TGTGCCAGCAGCTTACAGGGCGATGGCTACACCTTC,CASSLQGDGYTF
.,TRBJ2-5,TRBV12-3/TRBV12-4,once,TGTGCCAGCAGCCTAGGCGAGGAGACCCAGTACTTC,CASSLGEETQYF
TRBD2,TRBJ2-5,TRBV5-1,.,TGCGCCAGCAGCCCCGGGACTAGCGGAACTGAGACCCAGTACTTC,CASSPGTSGTETQYF
TRBD1,TRBJ1-1,TRBV11-2,.,TGTGCCAGCAGACGTTATGGGGACAGGGTTCCTGAAGCTTTCTTT,CASRRYGDRVPEAFF
TRBD2,TRBJ2-4,TRBV11-1,.,TGTGCCAGCAGCCTTTTTGGGGGGGAGAGAGACATTCAGTACTTC,CASSLFGGERDIQYF
.,TRBJ1-2,TRBV9,.,TGTGCCAGCAGCGCTAGTGTCTCTACCTATTATGGCTACACCTTC,CASSASVSTYYGYTF
TRBD1,TRBJ1-5,TRBV5-5,few,TGTGCCAGCAGCTTGGGGGACAGCGGACATCAGCCCCAGCATTTT,CASSLGDSGHQPQHF
.,TRBJ2-2,TRBV2,.,TGTGCCAGCAGGCGCGGCGGCCTTATGTCCGGGGAGCTGTTTTTT,CASRRGGLMSGELFF
.,TRBJ1-6,TRBV27,.,TGTGCCAGCAGTTTTGCCAGGCCAGGGTCACCCCTCCACTTT,CASSFARPGSPLHF
TRBD1,TRBJ2-3,TRBV4-3,.,TGCGCCAGCAGCCAAGGAACAGGGGCCCTTGTTGGAGATACGCAGTATTTT,CASSQGTGALVGDTQYF
.,TRBJ2-2,TRBV5-1,once,TGCGCCAGCAGCTCCCAGGGGTCGGAGACCGGGGAGCTGTTTTTT,CASSSQGSETGELFF
TRBD1,TRBJ1-6,TRBV3-1/TRBV3-2,.,TGTGCCAGCAGCCGAACGCCTCGACAGGGGAGCTCCTATAATTCACCCCTCCACTTT,CASSRTPRQGSSYNSPLHF
.,TRBJ2-2,TRBV5-1,.,TGCGCCAGCAGCTGGGGGCAGGGGAACACCGGGGAGCTGTTTTTT,CASSWGQGNTGELFF
.,TRBJ1-3,TRBV7-9,.,TGTGCCACCCTGCCAAGGGGGTCCGGAAACACCATATATTTT,CATLPRGSGNTIYF
.,TRBJ2-7,TRBV27,.,TGTGCCAGCAGTTCCGGAATGAGGCCGTCGGTGTACGAGCAGTACTTC,CASSSGMRPSVYEQYF
.,TRBJ1-3,TRBV7-2,.,TGTGCCAGCAGCATGACAGGAAACACCATATATTTT,CASSMTGNTIYF
.,TRBJ2-5,TRBV20-1,once,TGCAGTGCTAGAGACTTGCAGGCCCACTACTTC,CSARDLQAHYF
TRBD1,TRBJ2-7,TRBV28,.,TGTGCCAGCAGTTCGCCGGGACAGGGGACCTACGAGCAGTACTTC,CASSSPGQGTYEQYF
.,TRBJ1-1,TRBV29-1,.,TGCAGCGCCACGGGGAACACTGAAGCTTTCTTT,CSATGNTEAFF
.,TRBJ1-2,TRBV3-1/TRBV3-2,.,TGTGCCAGCAGCGCGACAGCCACCAGGAGTGGCTACACCTTC,CASSATATRSGYTF
.,TRBJ1-1,TRBV20-1,.,TGCAGTGCCAGTCCCATGGGACAATACTTTGAAGCTTTCTTT,CSASPMGQYFEAFF
TRBD1,TRBJ1-5,TRBV10-3,many,TGTGCCATCAGCGGGACAGGGGGTGCGATTCAGCCCCAGCATTTT,CAISGTGGAIQPQHF
TRBD1,TRBJ2-7,TRBV5-1,once,TGCGCCAGCAGCCTCGGACAGGGGGCGTACGAGCAGTACTTC,CASSLGQGAYEQYF
TRBD2,TRBJ2-1,TRBV7-9,.,TGTGCCAGCAGCTTTGAGATCACGGGGGGTGAGCAGTTCTTC,CASSFEITGGEQFF
.,TRBJ1-3,TRBV19,.,TGTGCCAGTAGAAAATCTTCTGGAAACACCATATATTTT,CASRKSSGNTIYF
TRBD1,TRBJ2-3,TRBV24-1,.,TGTGCCACCAGGGGGGACAGGAACACAGATACGCAGTATTTT,CATRGDRNTDTQYF